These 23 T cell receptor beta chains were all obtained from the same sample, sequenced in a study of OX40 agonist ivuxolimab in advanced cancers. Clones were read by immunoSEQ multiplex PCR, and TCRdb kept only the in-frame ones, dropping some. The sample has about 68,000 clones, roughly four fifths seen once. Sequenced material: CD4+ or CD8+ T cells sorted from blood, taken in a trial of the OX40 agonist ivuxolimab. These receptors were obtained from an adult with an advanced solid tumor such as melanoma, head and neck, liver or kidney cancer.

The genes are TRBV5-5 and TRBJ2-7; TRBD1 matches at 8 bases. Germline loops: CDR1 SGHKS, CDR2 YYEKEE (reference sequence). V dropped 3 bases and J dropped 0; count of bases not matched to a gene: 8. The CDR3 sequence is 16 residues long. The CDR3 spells CASSWGQEASSYEQYF. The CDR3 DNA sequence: TGTGCCAGCAGCTGGGGACAGGAGGCAAGCTCCTACGAGCAGTACTTC.

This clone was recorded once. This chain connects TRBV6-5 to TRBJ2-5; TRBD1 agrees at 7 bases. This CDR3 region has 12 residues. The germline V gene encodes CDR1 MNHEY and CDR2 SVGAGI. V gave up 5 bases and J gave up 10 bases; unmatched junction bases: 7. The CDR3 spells CASSQGQDHQYF. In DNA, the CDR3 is TGTGCCAGCAGTCAAGGACAGGATCACCAGTACTTC.

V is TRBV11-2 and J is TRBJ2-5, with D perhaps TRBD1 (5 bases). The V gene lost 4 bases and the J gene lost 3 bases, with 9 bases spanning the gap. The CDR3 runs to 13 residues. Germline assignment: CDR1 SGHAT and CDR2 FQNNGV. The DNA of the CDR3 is TGTGCCAGCAGCTCCGGACAAGAAGAGACCCAGTACTTC. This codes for CASSSGQEETQYF. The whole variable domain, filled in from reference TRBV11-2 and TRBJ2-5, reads EAGVAQSPRYKIIEKRQSVAFWCNPISGHATLYWYQQILGQGPKLLIQFQNNGVVDDSQLPKDRFSAERLKGVDSTLKIQPAKLEDSAVYLCASSSGQEETQYFGPGTRLLVL.

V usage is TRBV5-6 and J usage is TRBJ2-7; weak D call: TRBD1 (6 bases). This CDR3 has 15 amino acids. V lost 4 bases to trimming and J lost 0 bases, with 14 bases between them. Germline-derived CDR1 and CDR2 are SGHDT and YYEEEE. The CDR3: CASSRDTIGSYEQYF. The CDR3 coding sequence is TGTGCCAGCAGCCGGGACACCATTGGCTCCTACGAGCAGTACTTC.

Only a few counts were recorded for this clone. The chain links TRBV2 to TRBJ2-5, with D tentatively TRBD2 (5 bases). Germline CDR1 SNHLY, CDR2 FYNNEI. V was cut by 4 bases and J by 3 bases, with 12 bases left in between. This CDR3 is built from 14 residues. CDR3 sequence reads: CASSAGLRKETQYF. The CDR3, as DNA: TGTGCCAGCAGTGCCGGACTCCGTAAAGAGACCCAGTACTTC.

The CDR3: CASSRGGGVYEQYF. In DNA, the CDR3 is TGTGCCAGCAGCAGGGGGGGTGGAGTCTACGAGCAGTACTTC. This chain joins TRBV7-9 and TRBJ2-7; D is perhaps TRBD2 (7 bases). V was shortened by 5 bases and J by 3 bases, with 14 bases between the two germline ends. There are 14 residues in the CDR3. Germline V lookup: CDR1 SEHNR, CDR2 FQNEAQ (reference sequence).

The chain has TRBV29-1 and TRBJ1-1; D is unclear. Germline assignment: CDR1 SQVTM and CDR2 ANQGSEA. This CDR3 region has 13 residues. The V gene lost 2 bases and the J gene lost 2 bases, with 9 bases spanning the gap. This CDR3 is CSVETGVNTEAFF. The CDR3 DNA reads TGCAGCGTTGAAACGGGTGTCAACACTGAAGCTTTCTTT.

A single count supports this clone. In DNA, the CDR3 is TGTGCCAGCAGCTTAGGGCAGGTCTTTCCCACAGATACGCAGTATTTT. Protein sequence: CASSLGQVFPTDTQYF. The chain joins TRBV7-9 to TRBJ2-3; D is unclear. The V gene's germline CDR1 is SEHNR and CDR2 FQNEAQ (reference sequence). V was trimmed by 1 base and J by 2 bases, leaving 13 bases between them. The CDR3 sequence is 16 residues long.

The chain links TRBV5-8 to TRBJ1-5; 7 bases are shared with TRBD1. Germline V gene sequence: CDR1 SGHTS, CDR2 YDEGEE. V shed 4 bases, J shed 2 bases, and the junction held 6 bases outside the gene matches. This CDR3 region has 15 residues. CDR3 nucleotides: TGTGCCAGCAGCCCGACAGGGTCGGGCAATCAGCCCCAGCATTTT. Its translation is CASSPTGSGNQPQHF.

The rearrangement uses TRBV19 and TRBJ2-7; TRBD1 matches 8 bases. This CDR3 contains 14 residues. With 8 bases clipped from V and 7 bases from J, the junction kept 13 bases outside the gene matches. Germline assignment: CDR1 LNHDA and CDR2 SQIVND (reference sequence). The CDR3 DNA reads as TGTGCCAGTTACCCAGGGGGCGCGGCTCGGGAGCAGTACTTC. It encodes CASYPGGAAREQYF.

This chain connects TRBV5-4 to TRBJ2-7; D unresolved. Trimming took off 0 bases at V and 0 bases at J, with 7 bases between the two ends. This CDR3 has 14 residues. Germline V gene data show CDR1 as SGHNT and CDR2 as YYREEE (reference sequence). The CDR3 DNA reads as TGTGCCAGCAGCTTGGACGTTGCCTCCTACGAGCAGTACTTC. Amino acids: CASSLDVASYEQYF. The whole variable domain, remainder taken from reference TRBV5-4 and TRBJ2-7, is ETGVTQSPTHLIKTRGQQVTLRCSSQSGHNTVSWYQQALGQGPQFIFQYYREEENGRGNFPPRFSGLQFPNYSSELNVNALELDDSALYLCASSLDVASYEQYFGPGTRLTVT.

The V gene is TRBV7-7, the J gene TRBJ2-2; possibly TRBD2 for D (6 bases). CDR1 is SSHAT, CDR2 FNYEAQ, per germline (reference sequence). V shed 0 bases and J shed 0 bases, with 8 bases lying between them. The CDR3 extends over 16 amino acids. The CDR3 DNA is TGTGCCAGCAGCTTAGCGGGGGGTACGAACACCGGGGAGCTGTTTTTT. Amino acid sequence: CASSLAGGTNTGELFF.

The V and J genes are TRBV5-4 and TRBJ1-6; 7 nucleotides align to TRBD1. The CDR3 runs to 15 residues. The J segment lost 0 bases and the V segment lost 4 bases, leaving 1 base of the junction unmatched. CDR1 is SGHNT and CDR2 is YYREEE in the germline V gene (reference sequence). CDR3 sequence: CASSPGGSYNSPLHF. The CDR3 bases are TGTGCCAGCAGCCCAGGGGGCTCCTATAATTCACCCCTCCACTTT.

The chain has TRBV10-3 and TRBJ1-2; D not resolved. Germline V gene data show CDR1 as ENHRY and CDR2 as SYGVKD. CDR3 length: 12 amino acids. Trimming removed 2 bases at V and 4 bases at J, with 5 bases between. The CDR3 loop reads CAISEPSYGYTF. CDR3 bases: TGTGCCATCAGTGAGCCGTCCTATGGCTACACCTTC.

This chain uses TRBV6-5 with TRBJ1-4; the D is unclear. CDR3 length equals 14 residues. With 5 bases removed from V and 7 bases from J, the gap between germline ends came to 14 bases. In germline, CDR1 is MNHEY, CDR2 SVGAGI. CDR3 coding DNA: TGTGCCAGCAGTCATACCTTTTCAGGTGAAAAACTGTTTTTT. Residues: CASSHTFSGEKLFF.

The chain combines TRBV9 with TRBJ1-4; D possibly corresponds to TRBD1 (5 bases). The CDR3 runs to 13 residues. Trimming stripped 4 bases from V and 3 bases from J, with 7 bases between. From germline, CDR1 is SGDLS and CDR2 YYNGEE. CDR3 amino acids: CASSPGPNEKLFF. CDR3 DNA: TGTGCCAGCAGCCCGGGGCCTAATGAAAAACTGTTTTTT.

The CDR3 DNA sequence: TGTGCCAGTAGTATTACAGGGGCCTCTGGAAACACCATATATTTT. It yields the protein CASSITGASGNTIYF. V and J are TRBV19 and TRBJ1-3, with 7 bases lining up with TRBD1. Germline CDR1 LNHDA, CDR2 SQIVND (reference sequence). V trimming: 3 bases; J trimming: 0 bases; junction bases outside the gene matches: 2. CDR3 length: 15 amino acids.

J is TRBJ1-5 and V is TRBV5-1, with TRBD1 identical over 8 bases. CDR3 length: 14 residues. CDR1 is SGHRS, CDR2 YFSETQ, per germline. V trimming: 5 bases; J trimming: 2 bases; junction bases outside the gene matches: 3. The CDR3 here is CASSPTGGNQPQHF. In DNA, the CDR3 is TGCGCCAGCAGTCCGACAGGGGGCAATCAGCCCCAGCATTTT.

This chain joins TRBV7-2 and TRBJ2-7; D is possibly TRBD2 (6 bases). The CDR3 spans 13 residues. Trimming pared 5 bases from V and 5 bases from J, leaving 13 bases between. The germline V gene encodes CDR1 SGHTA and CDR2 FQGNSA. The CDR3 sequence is CASSITEGNEQYF. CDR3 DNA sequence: TGTGCCAGCAGCATTACGGAGGGTAACGAGCAGTACTTC.

The CDR3 here is CASSKGTPYGYTF. The DNA for the CDR3 is TGTGCCAGCAGTAAAGGGACCCCCTATGGCTACACCTTC. The V gene is TRBV6-1, the J gene TRBJ1-2, with TRBD1 as a possible D gene (5 bases). CDR1 MNHNS and CDR2 SASEGT come from the germline V gene. Trimming took off 5 bases at V and 4 bases at J, with 11 bases between the two ends. This CDR3 comprises 13 residues.

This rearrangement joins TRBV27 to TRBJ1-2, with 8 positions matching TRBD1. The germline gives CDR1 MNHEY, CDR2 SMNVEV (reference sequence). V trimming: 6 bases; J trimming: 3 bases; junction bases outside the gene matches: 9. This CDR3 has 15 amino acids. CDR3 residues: CASSPGDRHYYGYTF. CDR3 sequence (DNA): TGTGCCAGCAGCCCCGGGGACAGGCACTACTATGGCTACACCTTC.

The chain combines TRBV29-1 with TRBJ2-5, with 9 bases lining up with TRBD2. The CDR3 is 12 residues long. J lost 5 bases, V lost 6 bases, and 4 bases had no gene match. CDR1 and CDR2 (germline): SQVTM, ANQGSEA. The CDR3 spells CSVRTSEETQYF. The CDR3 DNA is TGCAGCGTGCGGACTAGCGAGGAGACCCAGTACTTC.

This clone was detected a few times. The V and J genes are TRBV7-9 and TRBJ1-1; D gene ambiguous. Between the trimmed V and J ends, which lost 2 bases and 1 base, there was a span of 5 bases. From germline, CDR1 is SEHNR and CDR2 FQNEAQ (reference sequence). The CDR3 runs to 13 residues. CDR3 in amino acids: CASSLYGNTEAFF. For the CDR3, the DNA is TGTGCCAGCAGCTTATACGGGAACACTGAAGCTTTCTTT.